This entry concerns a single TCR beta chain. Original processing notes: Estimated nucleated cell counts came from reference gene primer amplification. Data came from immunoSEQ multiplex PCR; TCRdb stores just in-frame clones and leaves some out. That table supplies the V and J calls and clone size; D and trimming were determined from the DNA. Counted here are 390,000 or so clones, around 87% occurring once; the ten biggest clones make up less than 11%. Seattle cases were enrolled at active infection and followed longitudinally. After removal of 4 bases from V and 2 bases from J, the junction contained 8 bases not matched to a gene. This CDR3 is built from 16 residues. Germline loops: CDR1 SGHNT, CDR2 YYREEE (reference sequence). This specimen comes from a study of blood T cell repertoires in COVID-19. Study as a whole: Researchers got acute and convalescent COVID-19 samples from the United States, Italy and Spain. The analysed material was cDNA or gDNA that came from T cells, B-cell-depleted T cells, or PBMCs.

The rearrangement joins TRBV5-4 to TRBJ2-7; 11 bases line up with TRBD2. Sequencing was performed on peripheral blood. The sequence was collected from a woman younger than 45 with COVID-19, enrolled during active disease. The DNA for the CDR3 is TGTGCCAGCAGCCTACTGACTAGCGGGGTCACCTACGAGCAGTACTTC. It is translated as CASSLLTSGVTYEQYF.